The clone carrying this TCR beta chain occurred a few times. Its antigen is not identified. Antigen-specific CD4+ T cells were expanded with viral peptide pools in the ViraFEST assay before sequencing. The authors isolated CD4+ T cells after ten to eleven days of culture. No vaccinee had earlier SARS-CoV-2 infection, and nucleocapsid antibodies were negative. The data belong to a study of vaccination effects on CD4 cells after COVID-19. Using immunoSEQ multiplex PCR, the repertoire was profiled, and TCRdb retains in-frame clones only, with some absent. In the table there are 25,000 or so clones, approximately 64% of which are singletons. General observations from the study: Recruitment yielded few convalescent patients, and the study had no early post-infection timepoints. Marked clonal contraction of both clone types appeared late after vaccination.

Germline V gives CDR1 SGHTS, CDR2 YDEGEE. Trimming at V came to 3 bases and at J to 1 base, leaving 7 bases not matched to a gene. This CDR3 region has 16 residues. J is TRBJ1-5 and V is TRBV5-8, with 7 bases lining up with TRBD1. The origin of this receptor is a human donor who received a COVID-19 vaccine. The sequencing here drew on CD4+ T cells from PBMCs cultured with HCoV-OC43 spike peptides, taken before COVID-19 vaccination. Subset in this sample: HCoV-OC43 spike overlapping peptide pool stimulation. DNA of the CDR3: TGTGCCAGCAGCTGGGAGACAGGGAAGAGCAATCAGCCCCAGCATTTT. Translation gives CASSWETGKSNQPQHF.